The 6 T cell receptor beta chains reported below all come from one sample, sequenced in a study of blood T cell repertoires in COVID-19. TCRdb keeps only in-frame clones here, not all; method: immunoSEQ multiplex PCR. The repertoire holds about 59,000 clones, 80% to 95% seen once, with around a sixth in the top ten. The sample comprised peripheral blood. These receptors all stem from a man older than 75 with acute or convalescent COVID-19.

The chain recombines TRBV6-5 with TRBJ1-1; 8 nucleotides agree with TRBD1. CDR1 is MNHEY, CDR2 SVGAGI, per germline. V was pared by 8 bases and J by 1 base, with 6 bases of the junction left unmatched. The CDR3 runs to 14 residues. CDR3 protein: CASETGAENTEAFF. CDR3 in DNA: TGTGCCAGCGAGACAGGGGCGGAGAACACTGAAGCTTTCTTT.

The rearrangement joins TRBV11-1 to TRBJ2-3, with TRBD1 matching over 11 bases. Germline V gives CDR1 SGHAT, CDR2 FQDESV (reference sequence). CDR3 length: 16 amino acids. V trimming: 5 bases; J trimming: 7 bases; junction bases outside the gene matches: 11. The CDR3 region has the DNA TGTGCCAGCAGCCCTCCGGGACAGGGGGGGACTAATACGCAGTATTTT. Protein product: CASSPPGQGGTNTQYF.

J is TRBJ2-3 and V is TRBV5-1; 7 bases match TRBD2. Germline CDR1 is SGHRS and CDR2 is YFSETQ. Trimming at V came to 3 bases and at J to 2 bases, leaving 6 bases not matched to a gene. The CDR3 length is 15 residues. DNA of the CDR3: TGCGCCAGCAGCTCTTTGGGGGGGGACACAGATACGCAGTATTTT. This encodes CASSSLGGDTDTQYF.

Sample share makes this clone medium-sized (0.01 to 0.1%). The chain employs TRBV19 and TRBJ2-5; maybe TRBD1 (8 bases). CDR1 and CDR2 (germline): LNHDA, SQIVND (reference sequence). This CDR3 has 18 amino acids. The V gene lost 4 bases and the J gene lost 1 base, with 22 bases spanning the gap. DNA of the CDR3: TGTGCCAGTAGTACCTGGACAGGGCTTGGCGGGGGCCAAGAGACCCAGTACTTC. It encodes CASSTWTGLGGGQETQYF.

The V gene is TRBV2, the J gene TRBJ2-7; 8 bases match TRBD1. The CDR3 length is 15 residues. Germline CDR1 is SNHLY and CDR2 is FYNNEI. V lost 5 bases to trimming and J lost 1 base; unmatched junction nucleotides: 7. The CDR3 spells CASSKDRGASYEQYF. The CDR3 nucleotides are TGTGCCAGCAGTAAAGACAGGGGCGCGTCCTACGAGCAGTACTTC.

The chain recombines TRBV15 with TRBJ1-3; the D is unclear. CDR3 length: 16 residues. Per the germline V gene, CDR1 is LNHNV and CDR2 is YYDKDF (reference sequence). V was trimmed by 0 bases and J by 3 bases, leaving 12 bases between them. The CDR3 sequence: CATSRDHRVNGNTIYF. In DNA form, the CDR3 reads TGTGCCACCAGCAGAGATCACCGGGTGAATGGAAACACCATATATTTT.